This T cell receptor beta chain was sequenced for a study of blood T cell repertoires in COVID-19. Using immunoSEQ multiplex PCR, the repertoire was profiled, and TCRdb retains in-frame clones only, with some absent. The sample contains 110,000 to 150,000 clones, about 87% of which appear only once. J gave up 8 bases and V 1 base, and 8 bases lay outside the gene matches. CDR1 LGHDT and CDR2 YNNKEL come from the germline V gene (reference sequence). CDR3 length: 15 residues. The origin of this receptor is a woman in her 50s with acute or convalescent COVID-19. This chain joins TRBV3-1 (or the pseudogene TRBV3-2) and TRBJ2-3, with 8 bases matching TRBD1. The sample consisted of peripheral blood. The CDR3 here is CASSQGTGSQVTQYF. CDR3 sequence (DNA): TGTGCCAGCAGCCAAGGGACAGGGAGTCAGGTTACGCAGTATTTT.